This is a list of T cell receptor beta chains from one sample in a study of cytomegalovirus exposure and HLA in healthy donors. Method: immunoSEQ multiplex PCR; TCRdb's copy keeps in-frame clones and lacks some. The table lists about 90,000 clones, approximately 88% of them singletons. The sample comprised PBMCs. The receptors were gathered from a man between 18 and 35 years old in good health and CMV-seronegative. Each CDR3 is given with its conserved first and last residue. Fields, in order: D gene, clone size, V gene, J gene, CDR3 DNA, CDR3 protein. A D gene is named only where the DNA matches it firmly. Some rows have no size entry. The others give once, few or many, or a class for an expanded clone.

>NA|NA|TRBV9|TRBJ1-1
TGTGCCAGCAGCGTAGTACCGGGGAACACTGAAGCTTTCTTT
CASSVVPGNTEAFF
>NA|NA|TRBV6-1|TRBJ1-5
TGTGCCGGATCGACTTCGAACGATCAGCCCCAGCATTTT
CAGSTSNDQPQHF
>NA|NA|TRBV9|TRBJ1-1
TGTGCCAGCAGCAACCCTCAGGAGGTGAGGATAAACACTGAAGCTTTCTTT
CASSNPQEVRINTEAFF
>TRBD2|NA|TRBV6-4|TRBJ2-7
TGTGCCAGCAGTATGAGCGGGGGGTACGAGCAGTACTTC
CASSMSGGYEQYF
>TRBD1|NA|TRBV7-8|TRBJ2-7
TGTGCCAGCAGCTTAGGGAGACAGGGGGCATCCGAGCAGTACTTC
CASSLGRQGASEQYF
>TRBD1|few|TRBV27|TRBJ1-5
TGTGCCAGCGCCCCCCTGGAAGGGGGCGATCAGCCCCAGCATTTT
CASAPLEGGDQPQHF
>NA|NA|TRBV6-5|TRBJ1-1
TGTGCCAGCAGTTGCCTGGCCGGGACACATTGTGAAGCTTTCTTT
CASSCLAGTHCEAFF
>TRBD1|NA|TRBV5-6|TRBJ1-1
TGTGCCAGCAGCCGGGACAGGGGGCTAGGTCGTTCTGAAGCTTTCTTT
CASSRDRGLGRSEAFF
>TRBD2|NA|TRBV7-9|TRBJ2-1
TGTGCCAGCAGCTTAGACGGGAGGGTCTACAATGAGCAGTTCTTC
CASSLDGRVYNEQFF
>TRBD1|NA|TRBV2|TRBJ1-2
TGTGCCAGTTGGGACAGGGTCTATGGCTACACCTTC
CASWDRVYGYTF
>TRBD1|NA|TRBV10-3|TRBJ2-7
TGTGCCATCAGTGGCACCGGACAGGGAGGCGAGCAGTACTTC
CAISGTGQGGEQYF
>NA|NA|TRBV5-6|TRBJ1-2
TGTGCCAGCAGCTTGGGTACAGTTAACTATGGCTACACCTTC
CASSLGTVNYGYTF
>NA|NA|TRBV9|TRBJ1-4
TGTGCCAGCAGCGTAGGCATAGGTCGGAACCAGGGTGAAAAACTGTTTTTT
CASSVGIGRNQGEKLFF
>TRBD2|NA|TRBV5-1|TRBJ2-7
TGCGCCAGCAGAGCGGGAGCTGACTACGAGCAGTACTTC
CASRAGADYEQYF
>NA|NA|TRBV5-1|TRBJ1-1
TGCGCCAGCACGCCAGGGACAATTATGAACACTGAAGCTTTCTTT
CASTPGTIMNTEAFF
>NA|NA|TRBV6-1|TRBJ1-5
TGTGCCAGCAGGGAAGTACAGGGTACTAATCAGCCCCAGCATTTT
CASREVQGTNQPQHF
>NA|NA|TRBV18|TRBJ1-2
TGTGCCAGCTCACCAGGGCTATCATCCTATGGCTACACCTTC
CASSPGLSSYGYTF